Detailed here is one T cell receptor beta chain. Per the germline V gene, CDR1 is MDHEN and CDR2 is SYDVKM. The V and J ends lost 6 bases and 4 bases, in that order; junction bases with no gene match: 6. The CDR3 contains 13 residues. This record comes from a study of blood T cell repertoires in COVID-19. Study summary: T cells, B-cell-depleted T cells, or PBMCs provided the cDNA or gDNA that served as material.

Sequencing was performed with immunoSEQ multiplex PCR; in TCRdb, only in-frame clones are kept and a portion is missing. Here the sample spans 150,000 to 200,000 clones, under 85% being singletons. The sample comprised peripheral blood. The source is a woman in her sixties or seventies with COVID-19, enrolled during active disease. This chain joins TRBV28 and TRBJ2-7; TRBD2 agrees at 7 bases. This chain's CDR3 is CASRPGGKYEQYF. The CDR3 DNA follows: TGTGCCAGCAGGCCGGGGGGAAAGTACGAGCAGTACTTC.